This TCR beta chain is from a study of shared clonotypes between healthy human individuals. CDR3 length: 15 residues. CDR1 is WSHSY and CDR2 is SAAADI in the germline V gene. J gave up 2 bases and V 7 bases, and 6 bases lay outside the gene matches. Only in-frame clones appear in the TCRdb table, and some are missing; sequencing was by immunoSEQ multiplex PCR. The sample lists 500,000 to 550,000 clones, 90% to 96% occurring once. The clonotype originates from a woman in her 30s in good health. The specimen was naive CD4+ T cells sorted from blood. Sample subset: CD45RA+ positively selected. This chain uses TRBV10-2 with TRBJ2-3; 10 positions agree with TRBD2. The CDR3 loop reads CASIPGLAATDTQYF. CDR3 DNA sequence: TGCGCCAGCATCCCCGGACTAGCGGCCACAGATACGCAGTATTTT.